The 9 T cell receptor beta chains listed next were all sequenced from one sample in a study of blood T cell repertoires in COVID-19 (dated by TCRdb to 2018 to 2021). The receptor library was made with the immunoSEQ multiplex PCR assay. TCRdb stores this immuneACCESS table with in-frame sequences only. Part of the clones is absent; in the studies checked, under half of the shortfall reflects unresolved V genes, and no reason is known for the rest. The sample data list some 50,000 clones, and around 86% of these were observed just once. The ten biggest clones cover approximately 7.8% of the sample. Sequencing was performed on peripheral blood. These receptors came from a man in his fifties or sixties with active COVID-19.

The rearrangement joins TRBV5-6 to TRBJ2-3; D may be TRBD2 (5 bases). Trimming removed 4 bases at V and 15 bases at J, with 18 bases between. Germline CDR1 SGHDT, CDR2 YYEEEE. The CDR3 totals 12 residues. CDR3 amino acids: CASSTTLRTFYF. The CDR3 nucleotides are TGTGCCAGCAGCACGACACTAAGGACTTTTTATTTT.

The count of this clone is one. The genes are TRBV7-8 and TRBJ2-2, with 8 positions matching TRBD1. CDR1 SGHVS and CDR2 FQNEAQ come from the germline V gene. The CDR3 spans 16 residues. V shed 0 bases and J 4 bases; nucleotides not matched to a gene: 4. CDR3 sequence: CASSLAGGQVTGELFF. CDR3 sequence (DNA): TGTGCCAGCAGCTTAGCGGGGGGACAGGTCACCGGGGAGCTGTTTTTT.

The V and J genes are TRBV7-9 and TRBJ1-2, with 7 nucleotides matching TRBD1. The CDR3 is 13 amino acids. Germline V CDR1 and CDR2: SEHNR, FQNEAQ (reference sequence). Trimming at V came to 5 bases and at J to 4 bases, leaving 4 bases not matched to a gene. CDR3: CASSETGVYGYTF. Written as DNA, the CDR3 is TGTGCCAGCAGCGAAACAGGGGTCTATGGCTACACCTTC.

This chain joins TRBV6-5 and TRBJ1-2; 9 nucleotides align to TRBD1. Germline-derived CDR1 and CDR2 are MNHEY and SVGAGI. The CDR3 is 14 amino acids. The trim removed 6 bases at V and 4 bases at J, leaving 6 bases unmatched. In nucleotides, the CDR3 is TGTGCCAGCAGAGGGACAGGGAGCTCCTATGGCTACACCTTC. Its protein product is CASRGTGSSYGYTF.

The rearrangement uses TRBV11-3 and TRBJ2-7, with D perhaps matching TRBD1 (5 bases). The V gene lost 6 bases and the J gene lost 5 bases, with 11 bases spanning the gap. Germline assignment: CDR1 SGHNT and CDR2 YENEEA. There are 12 residues in the CDR3. CDR3 nucleotides: TGTGCCAGCAGGAGCCTGGGGCACGAGCAGTACTTC. Translating it yields CASRSLGHEQYF.

A note on this clone: Other DNA sequences within the sample encode an identical CDR3. This chain joins TRBV6-5 and TRBJ2-2, with D possibly being TRBD2 (6 bases). Trimming left V 7 bases short and J 0 bases short, with 9 bases between. Germline-derived CDR1 and CDR2 are MNHEY and SVGAGI. The CDR3 runs 14 residues. CDR3 coding DNA: TGTGCCAGCAAAGGGACTTCGAACACCGGGGAGCTGTTTTTT. Its protein is CASKGTSNTGELFF.

The V and J genes are TRBV2 and TRBJ1-2; the D gene is possibly TRBD1 (6 bases). V was pared by 5 bases and J by 7 bases, with 17 bases between. In germline, CDR1 is SNHLY, CDR2 FYNNEI. There are 14 residues in the CDR3. CDR3 DNA sequence: TGTGCCAGCAGTCGGCCGGGGGGGACACCTGGCTACACCTTC. Amino acid sequence: CASSRPGGTPGYTF.

The chain employs TRBV9 and TRBJ1-1; 7 nucleotides align to TRBD1. Trimming removed 3 bases from V and 2 bases from J; junction bases left unmatched: 7. The CDR3 has 15 amino acids. The germline V gene encodes CDR1 SGDLS and CDR2 YYNGEE. CDR3 in amino acids: CASSAMGQLNTEAFF. The CDR3 region has the DNA TGTGCCAGCAGCGCAATGGGACAGTTAAACACTGAAGCTTTCTTT.

J is TRBJ2-1 and V is TRBV2; no clear D. CDR3 length: 13 amino acids. Germline V gives CDR1 SNHLY, CDR2 FYNNEI. Trimming left V 7 bases short and J 6 bases short, with 13 bases between. CDR3: CASTPRQGNEQFF. CDR3 sequence (DNA): TGTGCCAGCACCCCGAGACAAGGCAATGAGCAGTTCTTC.